This TCR beta chain was retrieved from a study of T cell changes during pregnancy in multiple sclerosis. This CDR3 has 15 residues. Trimming took off 2 bases at V and 5 bases at J, with 15 bases between the two ends. The germline V gene encodes CDR1 MDHEN and CDR2 SYDVKM. The protocol was immunoSEQ multiplex PCR, while the TCRdb copy is restricted to in-frame clones and leaves out a portion. The profile shows approximately 80,000 clones, approximately 95% of them singletons. The chain links TRBV28 to TRBJ2-5; the D gene is possibly TRBD1 (6 bases). The TCR sequence derives from a female donor in good health, enrolled as a control in a pregnancy study. This specimen was peripheral blood, taken in the second trimester of pregnancy. The CDR3 spells CASSLKGTRVETQYF. The DNA for the CDR3 is TGTGCCAGCAGTTTAAAGGGGACACGTGTGGAGACCCAGTACTTC.